This TCR beta chain was retrieved from a study of T cells in Graves' hyperthyroidism and ophthalmopathy. This clonotype was recorded many times. Amplification of TCR beta CDR3 regions used RNA as the template. TCR CDR3 regions were first amplified by RT-PCR with HTBI primers. MiXCR, applied by TCRdb to the multiplex PCR reads, yields one record per CDR3 protein. The sample comprises about 420,000 distinct CDR3 sequences, 15% to 19% of which are singletons, and about 7.7% rests with the top ten. Patients with uncontrolled infections, other autoimmune diseases, pregnancy or lactation were excluded. V lost 0 bases, J lost 3 bases, and 4 bases stayed unmatched. Germline CDR1 LGHDT, CDR2 YNNKEL (reference sequence). The CDR3 loop spans 18 amino acids.

Material for sequencing was blood. V and J are TRBV3-1 and TRBJ2-1; the match to TRBD2 covers 14 bases. The sequence came from a woman aged 18-35 years with Graves' hyperthyroidism. This CDR3 reads CASSQDGTSGSVYNEQFF. CDR3 bases: TGTGCCAGCAGCCAAGATGGGACTAGCGGGAGCGTCTACAATGAGCAGTTCTTC.